One sample yielded the 5 T cell receptor beta chains listed below, sequenced in a study of CD8 T cells in ankylosing spondylitis. TCRdb reprocessed the 5' RACE reads with MiXCR, giving one entry per CDR3 protein. The table has 100,000 to 150,000 distinct CDR3 sequences, around 13% seen once. Sequencing was done on a sample of blood, either unsorted or a sorted T cell fraction (not recorded which). The origin of the receptors is a female donor with ankylosing spondylitis or in good health (not recorded which).

As DNA, the CDR3 is TGTGCCAGCTCACCAGGGGATAGCGGTTCGGATACGCAGTATTTT. Translation gives CASSPGDSGSDTQYF. The chain links TRBV18 to TRBJ2-3, with a weak D call TRBD2 (6 bases). This CDR3 is built from 15 residues. Deletions cut 2 bases from V and 6 bases from J, with 15 bases between. Germline CDR1 and CDR2: KGHSH and LQKENI.

This clonotype occurred many times. V gene TRBV27 combines with J gene TRBJ1-3, with D perhaps matching TRBD1 (5 bases). CDR3 length: 14 amino acids. Germline V gene data show CDR1 as MNHEY and CDR2 as SMNVEV (reference sequence). The ends were cut back, 3 bases at V and 4 bases at J, with 10 bases in the middle. The CDR3 DNA reads as TGTGCCAGCAGTTTCTCAGGGCCCGGAAACACCATATATTTT. It encodes CASSFSGPGNTIYF.

This clonotype has ten or more counts. The rearrangement links TRBV7-9 to TRBJ2-1; no clear D gene. Germline V lookup: CDR1 SEHNR, CDR2 FQNEAQ (reference sequence). CDR3 size: 13 residues. Deletions cut 2 bases from V and 5 bases from J, with 7 bases between. CDR3 loop: CASSLRADNEQFF. In nucleotides, the CDR3 is TGTGCCAGCAGCTTAAGGGCTGACAATGAGCAGTTCTTC.

The chain is built from TRBV3-1 and TRBJ1-5; the match to TRBD1 covers 9 bases. The CDR3 has 15 amino acids. After removal of 3 bases from V and 7 bases from J, the junction contained 7 bases not matched to a gene. In germline, CDR1 is LGHDT, CDR2 YNNKEL (reference sequence). The CDR3 DNA follows: TGTGCCAGCAGCCAGACGGGACAGGGAGGCCAGCCCCAGCATTTT. It yields the protein CASSQTGQGGQPQHF.

This clonotype appeared many times. The rearrangement uses TRBV5-1 and TRBJ2-1, with 9 bases matching TRBD2. Germline V gives CDR1 SGHRS, CDR2 YFSETQ. CDR3 size: 14 residues. With 2 bases clipped from V and 7 bases from J, the junction kept 4 bases outside the gene matches. CDR3 residues: CASSFHSGGNEQFF. DNA for the CDR3: TGCGCCAGCAGCTTTCACAGCGGGGGGAATGAGCAGTTCTTC. The whole variable domain, remainder taken from reference TRBV5-1 and TRBJ2-1, is KAGVTQTPRYLIKTRGQQVTLSCSPISGHRSVSWYQQTPGQGLQFLFEYFSETQRNKGNFPGRFSGRQFSNSRSEMNVSTLELGDSALYLCASSFHSGGNEQFFGPGTRLTVL.